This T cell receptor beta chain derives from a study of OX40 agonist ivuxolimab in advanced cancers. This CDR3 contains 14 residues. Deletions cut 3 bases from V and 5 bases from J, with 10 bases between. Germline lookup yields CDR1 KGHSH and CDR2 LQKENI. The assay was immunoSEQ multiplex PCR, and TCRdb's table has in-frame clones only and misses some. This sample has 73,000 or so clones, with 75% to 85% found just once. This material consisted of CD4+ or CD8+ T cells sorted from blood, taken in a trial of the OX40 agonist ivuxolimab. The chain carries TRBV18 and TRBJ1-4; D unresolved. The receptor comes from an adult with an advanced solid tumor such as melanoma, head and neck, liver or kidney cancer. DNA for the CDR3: TGTGCCAGCTCACCTCAACTCTCGAATGAAAAACTGTTTTTT. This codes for CASSPQLSNEKLFF.